The source of this T cell receptor (beta chain) is a study of cytomegalovirus exposure and HLA in healthy donors. It was with 60 Vbeta and 13 Jbeta primers that the PCR ran. Repertoires were generated with immunoSEQ multiplex PCR, while TCRdb's copy carries only in-frame clones and drops some. This sample has about 180,000 clones, with over 70% found just once. This clone has a handful of counts. The sequence was collected from a male donor in good health and CMV-seronegative. The source material was PBMCs.

Here the CDR3 DNA reads TGTGCCAGCAGCTTGCGGACAGGACTGAACACTGAAGCTTTCTTT. It yields the protein CASSLRTGLNTEAFF. The V and J genes are TRBV7-9 and TRBJ1-1, with 7 bases that match TRBD1. CDR3 size: 15 residues. Germline CDR1 and CDR2: SEHNR and FQNEAQ (reference sequence). After removal of 3 bases from V and 0 bases from J, the junction contained 4 bases not matched to a gene.